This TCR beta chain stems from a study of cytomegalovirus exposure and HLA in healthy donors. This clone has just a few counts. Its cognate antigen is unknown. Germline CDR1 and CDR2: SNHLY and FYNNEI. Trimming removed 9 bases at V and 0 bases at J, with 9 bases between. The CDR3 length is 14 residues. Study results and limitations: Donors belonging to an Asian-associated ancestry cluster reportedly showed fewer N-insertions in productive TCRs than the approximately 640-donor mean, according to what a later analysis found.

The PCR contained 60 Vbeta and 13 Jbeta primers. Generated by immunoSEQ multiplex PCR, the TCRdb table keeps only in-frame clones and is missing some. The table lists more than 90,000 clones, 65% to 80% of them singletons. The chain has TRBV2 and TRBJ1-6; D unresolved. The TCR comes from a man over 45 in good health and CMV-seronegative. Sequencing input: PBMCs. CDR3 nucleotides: TGTGCCAGGGGCCAGAGCTCCTATAATTCACCCCTCCACTTT. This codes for CARGQSSYNSPLHF.